The rows below give T cell receptor beta chains drawn from one sample of a study of T cell changes during pregnancy in multiple sclerosis. Produced via immunoSEQ multiplex PCR; TCRdb's table is partial and in-frame only. The table has roughly 60,000 clones, less than 95% seen once. The material was peripheral blood, obtained in the second trimester of pregnancy. The origin of the receptors is a female donor in good health, enrolled as a control in a pregnancy study. Both conserved end residues are part of each CDR3. D genes are given only for firm matches. Some rows mark clone size as missing; the rest say once, few, many or name a class of expanded clone.

CDR3 length	V gene	J gene	clone size	D gene	CDR3 DNA	CDR3 protein
17	TRBV5-6	TRBJ2-1	-	-	TGTGCCAGCAGCTCACAACAAGACGGGAGCTCCTACAATGAGCAGTTCTTC	CASSSQQDGSSYNEQFF
14	TRBV13	TRBJ1-5	once	TRBD1	TGTGCCAGCAGCTTAACAGGGGGCAATCAGCCCCAGCATTTT	CASSLTGGNQPQHF
16	TRBV4-2	TRBJ1-2	-	TRBD1	TGTGCCAGCAGCCAAGATGATCAAGGGGGCTGGGGTGGCTACACCTTC	CASSQDDQGGWGGYTF
17	TRBV14	TRBJ2-5	-	TRBD2	TGTGCCAGCAGCCAAGATATCGGCGGGAGGGGGCCACGGACCCAGTACTTC	CASSQDIGGRGPRTQYF
14	TRBV29-1	TRBJ2-1	-	TRBD2	TGCAGCGTAGCGGGAGGGCTTCGGTACAATGAGCAGTTCTTC	CSVAGGLRYNEQFF
15	TRBV2	TRBJ2-2	-	-	TGTGCCAGCATTCCAGGGCTTATGAACACCGGGGAGCTGTTTTTT	CASIPGLMNTGELFF
12	TRBV27	TRBJ2-7	-	-	TGTGCCAGCAGTCCACCAACAGGCGAGCAGTACTTC	CASSPPTGEQYF
15	TRBV11-1	TRBJ2-7	-	-	TGTGCCAGCAGCTTAATTGGGGGAGGCAGTTACGAGCAGTACTTC	CASSLIGGGSYEQYF
18	TRBV18	TRBJ2-2	-	-	TGTGCCAGCTCACCACTTGGGCCTGGAAACGCGAACACCGGGGAGCTGTTTTTT	CASSPLGPGNANTGELFF
13	TRBV27	TRBJ2-7	-	-	TGTGCCAGCGGGAGCGGGTTAACCTACGAGCAGTACTTC	CASGSGLTYEQYF
15	TRBV5-1	TRBJ2-2	-	TRBD1	TGCGCCAGCTTCACAGACAGGGGGCGATTCGGGGAGCTGTTTTTT	CASFTDRGRFGELFF
17	TRBV11-3	TRBJ2-7	-	TRBD2	TGTGCCAGCAGCTTAGATCTAGCGGGGGACCTAAGGGACGAGCAGTACTTC	CASSLDLAGDLRDEQYF
15	TRBV9	TRBJ1-2	-	-	TGTGCCAGCAGCGTAGCTACAGGGACTAACTATGGCTACACCTTC	CASSVATGTNYGYTF
15	TRBV18	TRBJ1-2	-	TRBD1	TGTGCCAGCTCACCCGAGGGACAGGCTAACTATGGCTACACCTTC	CASSPEGQANYGYTF
14	TRBV28	TRBJ2-2	-	-	TGTGCCAGCAGTTTAAGCCGGGGTACCGGGGAGCTGTTTTTT	CASSLSRGTGELFF
14	TRBV11-2	TRBJ2-7	-	-	TGTGCCAGCAGCTCAAGCGGATCTACCTACGAGCAGTACTTC	CASSSSGSTYEQYF
15	TRBV4-1	TRBJ2-1	-	TRBD2	TGCGCCAGCAGCCTTCCGGGGGGCTCCTACAATGAGCAGTTCTTC	CASSLPGGSYNEQFF
10	TRBV19	TRBJ1-2	-	-	TGTGCCACCAGACAGTATGGCTACACCTTC	CATRQYGYTF
17	TRBV12-5	TRBJ1-2	-	TRBD1	TGTGCTAGTGGTTTGGTACGTGGTGACAGGGTCTACTATGGCTACACCTTC	CASGLVRGDRVYYGYTF
14	TRBV30	TRBJ2-7	-	TRBD1	TGTGCCTGGAGTGTTGGGCCAGGGGGCTACGAGCAGTACTTC	CAWSVGPGGYEQYF
17	TRBV5-5	TRBJ2-2	-	-	TGTGCCAGCAGCTTGGGAGACAGCACCTTTAACACCGGGGAGCTGTTTTTT	CASSLGDSTFNTGELFF
19	TRBV2	TRBJ2-6	-	TRBD1	TGTGCCAGCAGACGAGGGACAGGGAGCGTGGGCTCTGGGGCCAACGTCCTGACTTTC	CASRRGTGSVGSGANVLTF
13	TRBV28	TRBJ1-4	-	-	TGTGCCAGCAGTGTGCAGTTAAATGAAAAACTGTTTTTT	CASSVQLNEKLFF
14	TRBV5-6	TRBJ1-2	once	TRBD1	TGTGCCAGCAGCTCGGACAGGGAGAACTATGGCTACACCTTC	CASSSDRENYGYTF
14	TRBV6-4	TRBJ2-3	-	-	TGTGCCTCCCGACTAGAAACTAGCACAGATACGCAGTATTTT	CASRLETSTDTQYF
15	TRBV28	TRBJ2-7	-	-	TGTGCCAGCAGTTTGCCCTTGGACATCTCCTACGAGCAGTACTTC	CASSLPLDISYEQYF
19	TRBV19	TRBJ1-2	-	-	TGTGCCAGCAACCAGGGAGGGACAACGATTCATCCGTCAAACTATGGCTACACCTTC	CASNQGGTTIHPSNYGYTF
13	TRBV4-1	TRBJ2-5	-	-	TGCGCCAGCAGCCAAGAGGTAGAAGAGACCCAGTACTTC	CASSQEVEETQYF
16	TRBV7-7	TRBJ2-2	-	TRBD1	TGTGCTAGCAGCTTAGACGGACAGGTTCTTACCGGGGAGCTGTTTTTT	CASSLDGQVLTGELFF
15	TRBV2	TRBJ1-2	few	TRBD1	TGTGCCAGCAGTCAAGGACAGGGTAGGGGCTATGGCTACACCTTC	CASSQGQGRGYGYTF
14	TRBV19	TRBJ1-4	-	-	TGTGCCAGTAGTCCGAACAGGGCCCATGAAAAACTGTTTTTT	CASSPNRAHEKLFF
14	TRBV29-1	TRBJ2-3	-	-	TGCAGCGTTGAAGATCTAGGTTACACAGATACGCAGTATTTT	CSVEDLGYTDTQYF
15	TRBV21-1	TRBJ2-5	once	-	TGTGCCAGGTTGCTGACTAGCGGGGGGCGGCAGACCCAGTACTTC	CARLLTSGGRQTQYF
13	TRBV18	TRBJ1-2	-	-	TGTGCCAGCTCACCAAGTGAGTCCAGGGGCTACACCTTC	CASSPSESRGYTF
15	TRBV19	TRBJ2-2	-	-	TGTGCCAGTAGTTTCCAGGGAGGGAACACCGGGGAGCTGTTTTTT	CASSFQGGNTGELFF
18	TRBV28	TRBJ2-2	-	TRBD1	TGTGCCAGCAGTCCCTACCTAACCGGGACAGGTAACACCGGGGAGCTGTTTTTT	CASSPYLTGTGNTGELFF
15	TRBV7-9	TRBJ1-2	-	-	TGTGCCAGCAGCTTCCTAAGGGGGTCCAACTATGGCTACACCTTC	CASSFLRGSNYGYTF
19	TRBV2	TRBJ2-3	-	TRBD2	TGTGCCAGCAGTACAGGTAGCGGGGGGCCTCCCTCCGTCACAGATACGCAGTATTTT	CASSTGSGGPPSVTDTQYF
15	TRBV19	TRBJ1-5	-	-	TGTGCCAGTAGTATAGTGCGAGGGTTGGTCCAGCCCCAGCATTTT	CASSIVRGLVQPQHF
14	TRBV5-1	TRBJ2-7	-	TRBD2	TGCGCCAGCAAGCGACTAGCGGAAAACTACGAGCAGTACTTC	CASKRLAENYEQYF
15	TRBV10-3	TRBJ1-1	-	-	TGTGCCATCAGTGAGACGTGGGGAGAGAACACTGAAGCTTTCTTT	CAISETWGENTEAFF
16	TRBV4-1	TRBJ1-2	few	-	TGCGCCAGCAGTCCTTCGAACGGGCCGGGGGGTTATGGCTACACCTTC	CASSPSNGPGGYGYTF
15	TRBV7-6	TRBJ2-3	-	-	TGTGCCAGCAGCTTAAGCGCCGGAAGCGCAGATACGCAGTATTTT	CASSLSAGSADTQYF
15	TRBV30	TRBJ2-2	-	TRBD1	TGTGCCTGGGACACCGGGACAGGGGGAATCGGGGAGCTGTTTTTT	CAWDTGTGGIGELFF
14	TRBV4-1	TRBJ2-7	-	-	TGCGCCAGTAGAACAGGGCCCCTCTCCTACGAGCAGTACTTC	CASRTGPLSYEQYF
16	TRBV18	TRBJ1-2	-	TRBD1	TGTGCCAGCTCACCCACACAGGGACAGGGCGCCTATGGCTACACCTTC	CASSPTQGQGAYGYTF
15	TRBV2	TRBJ2-1	-	TRBD2	TGTGCCAGCAATTTGGAAGCGGGAGGGCCGTATGAGCAGTTCTTC	CASNLEAGGPYEQFF
13	TRBV10-1	TRBJ2-5	-	-	TGCGCCAGCAGTGAGTCGTTTCGAGAGACCCAGTACTTC	CASSESFRETQYF
15	TRBV7-9	TRBJ2-7	-	-	TGTGCCAGCAGCTCTCAGGGAAGTGGCTCGTACGAGCAGTACTTC	CASSSQGSGSYEQYF
14	TRBV5-1	TRBJ1-2	-	TRBD1	TGCGCCAGCAGGGCCAAAGGGGGCGGCGATGGCTACACCTTC	CASRAKGGGDGYTF
13	TRBV6-1	TRBJ1-6	-	-	TGTGCCAGCAGTGACAGGAGGCATTCACCCCTCCACTTT	CASSDRRHSPLHF
13	TRBV28	TRBJ2-7	-	-	TGTGCCAGCAGTCCGGGACATTCCTACGAGCAGTACTTC	CASSPGHSYEQYF